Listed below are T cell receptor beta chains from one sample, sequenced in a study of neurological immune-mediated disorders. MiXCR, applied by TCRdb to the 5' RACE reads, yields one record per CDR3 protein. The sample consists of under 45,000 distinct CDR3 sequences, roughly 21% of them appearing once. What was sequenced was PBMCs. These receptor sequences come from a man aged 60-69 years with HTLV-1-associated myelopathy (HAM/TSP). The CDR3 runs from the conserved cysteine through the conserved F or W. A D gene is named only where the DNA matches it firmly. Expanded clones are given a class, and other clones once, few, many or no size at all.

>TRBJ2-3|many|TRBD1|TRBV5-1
TGCGCCAGCAGCTTCCCGGGACAGGGGATCGATACGCAGTATTTT
CASSFPGQGIDTQYF
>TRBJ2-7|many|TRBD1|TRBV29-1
TGCAGCGTTCGGCCACAGGGGGCTAGGTACGAGCAGTACTTC
CSVRPQGARYEQYF
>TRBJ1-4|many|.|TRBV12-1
TGTGCCAGCAGCTTTTGCCCAAAGGGTAATGAAAAACTGTTTTTT
CASSFCPKGNEKLFF
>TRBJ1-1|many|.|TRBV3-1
TGTGCCAGCACCCCCATTGGCCTGAACACTGAAGCTTTCTTT
CASTPIGLNTEAFF
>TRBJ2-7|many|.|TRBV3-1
TGTGCCAGCAGCCAAGCCCTCGAGCAGTACTTC
CASSQALEQYF
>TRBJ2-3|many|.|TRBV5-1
TGCGCCAGCAGCTTGGCGTCTGGGGGCGACCCAGATACGCAGTATTTT
CASSLASGGDPDTQYF
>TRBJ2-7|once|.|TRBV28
TGTGCCAGCAGTTTACCCGGGACCGGGGTCGCCGAGCAGTACTTC
CASSLPGTGVAEQYF
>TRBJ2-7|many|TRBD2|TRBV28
TGTGCCAGCAGTTCGACCCGAATCGACGAAGGGACTAGCGGGAGGCTCTACGAGCAGTACTTC
CASSSTRIDEGTSGRLYEQYF
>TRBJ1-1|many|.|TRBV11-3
TGTGCCAGCAGCTTAGTTCGGGGGGGAACGGCGAACACTGAAGCTTTCTTT
CASSLVRGGTANTEAFF
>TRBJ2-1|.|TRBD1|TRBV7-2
TGTGCCAGCAGCTTAGGGACAGGGCTCAATGAGCAGTTCTTC
CASSLGTGLNEQFF
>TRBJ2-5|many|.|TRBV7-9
TGTGCCAGCAGCTCCGGGGAGACCCAGTACTTC
CASSSGETQYF
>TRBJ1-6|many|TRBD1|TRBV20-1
TGCAGTGCTCGACAGGGGAGTGATTCACCCCTCCACTTT
CSARQGSDSPLHF
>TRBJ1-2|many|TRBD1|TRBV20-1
TGCAGTGCATCGCCGGGACAGGACAACTATGGCTACACCTTC
CSASPGQDNYGYTF
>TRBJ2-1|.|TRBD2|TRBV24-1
TGTGCCACCAGTGATAACGGACTAGCGGGAGGTGAGCAGTTCTTC
CATSDNGLAGGEQFF
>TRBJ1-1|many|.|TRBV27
TGTGCCAGCAGTTTCGGGATGAACACTGAAGCTTTCTTT
CASSFGMNTEAFF
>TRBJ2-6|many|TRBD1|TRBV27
TGTGCCAGCAGGGGACAGGGCCTACGACCTGGGGCCAACGTCCTGACTTTC
CASRGQGLRPGANVLTF
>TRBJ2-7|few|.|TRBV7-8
TGTGCCAGCTTAGAGTGGAGGTCCTACGAGCAGTACTTC
CASLEWRSYEQYF
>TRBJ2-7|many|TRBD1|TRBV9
TGTGCCAGCAGCGCGGGACAGGGGGCTTCTTACGAGCAGTACTTC
CASSAGQGASYEQYF
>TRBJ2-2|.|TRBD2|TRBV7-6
TGTGCCAGCAGCTTAGGGGGGGGAGCTTCCGGGGAGCTGTTTTTT
CASSLGGGASGELFF
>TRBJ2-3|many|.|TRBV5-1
TGCGCCAGCAGTGGGGGTACCACAGATACGCAGTATTTT
CASSGGTTDTQYF
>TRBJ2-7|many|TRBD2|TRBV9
TGTGCCAGCAGCGTAGACGGGACTAGCGGGCCCGAGCAGTACTTC
CASSVDGTSGPEQYF
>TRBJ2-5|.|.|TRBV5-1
TGCGCCAGCAGCGGGATGGGACTCACCCAGTACTTC
CASSGMGLTQYF
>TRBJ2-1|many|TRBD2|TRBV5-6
TGTGCCAGCAGCTTGGTTGGGACTAGCGGGATCAATGAGCAGTTCTTC
CASSLVGTSGINEQFF
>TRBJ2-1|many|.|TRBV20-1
TGCAGTGCTAGGTATAGCGGCAATGAGCAGTTCTTC
CSARYSGNEQFF
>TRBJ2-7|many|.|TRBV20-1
TGCAGTGCTAGCTTAGCGAACTCAGAGGACGAGCAGTACTTC
CSASLANSEDEQYF
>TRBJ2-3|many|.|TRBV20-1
TGCAGTGCGCCCCAGTTCACAGATACGCAGTATTTT
CSAPQFTDTQYF
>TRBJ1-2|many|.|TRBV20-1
TGCAGTGCTAGTTCGAACCGGGACTTGGGTACCTTC
CSASSNRDLGTF
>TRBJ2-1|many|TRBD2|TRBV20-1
TGCAGTGCTAGAGTGCTAGCGGGCAATGTGCAGTTCTTC
CSARVLAGNVQFF
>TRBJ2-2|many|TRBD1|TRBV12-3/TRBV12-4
TGTGCCAGCAGTTCCGGAAGACAGGGGAAGAGCGGGGAGCTGTTTTTT
CASSSGRQGKSGELFF
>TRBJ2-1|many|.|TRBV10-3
TGTGCCATAGCCGGGACTTCCAATGAGCAGTTCTTC
CAIAGTSNEQFF
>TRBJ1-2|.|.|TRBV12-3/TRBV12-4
TGTGCCAGTACCGTATCGGACGGGGGTAACCATGGCTACACCTTC
CASTVSDGGNHGYTF
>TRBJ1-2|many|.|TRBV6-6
TGTGCCAGCAGTTCCGCCGGCGGCTATGGCTACACCTTC
CASSSAGGYGYTF
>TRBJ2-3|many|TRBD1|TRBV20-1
TGCAGTGCTAGAAATCGCTTTTTGGGGACAGTCGTCGACACGCAGTATTTT
CSARNRFLGTVVDTQYF
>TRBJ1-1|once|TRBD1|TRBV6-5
TGTGCCAGCATAAGAGGGGGCAACACTGAAGCTTTCTTT
CASIRGGNTEAFF
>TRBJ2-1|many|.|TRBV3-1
TGTGCCAGCAGCCAAGATCCCCCGAGCTCCTACAATGAGCAGTTCTTC
CASSQDPPSSYNEQFF
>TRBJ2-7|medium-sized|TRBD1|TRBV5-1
TGCGCCAGCCAGGAGACAGGGGGCCACGAGCAGTACTTC
CASQETGGHEQYF
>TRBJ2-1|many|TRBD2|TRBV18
TGTGCCAGCTCACTCGGGACTAGTTCGGTTGAGCAGTTCTTC
CASSLGTSSVEQFF
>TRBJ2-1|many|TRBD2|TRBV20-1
TGCAGTGCTAGAGATCCCACGCGGGAGTTTTTTAATGAGCAGTTCTTC
CSARDPTREFFNEQFF
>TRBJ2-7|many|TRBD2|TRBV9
TGTGCCAGCAGCGCGGGACTAGCGGGAGCTGGTGAGCAGTACTTC
CASSAGLAGAGEQYF
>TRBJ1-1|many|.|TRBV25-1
TGTGCCAGCGCTTGGGGGATGGAAGCTTTCTTT
CASAWGMEAFF
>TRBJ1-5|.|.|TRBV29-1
TGCAGCGTTACGGACAGCCTAAATCAGCCCCAGCATTTT
CSVTDSLNQPQHF
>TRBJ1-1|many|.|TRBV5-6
TGTGCCAGCAGCTGGAATATGGAGCCTGAAGCTTTCTTT
CASSWNMEPEAFF
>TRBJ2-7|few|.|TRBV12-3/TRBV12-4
TGTGCCAGCAGTTTCGGGACTGGCTACGAGCAGTACTTC
CASSFGTGYEQYF
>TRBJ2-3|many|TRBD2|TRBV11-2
TGTGCCAGCAGCTTAGCTAATATTTTAACACCTAGGTTTGTCGCGGGAGGGCCTGAAGATACGCAGTATTTT
CASSLANILTPRFVAGGPEDTQYF
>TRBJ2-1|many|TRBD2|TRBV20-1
TGCAGTGCTAGAGGGCCCGGGACTAGGCCAAACAATGAGCAGTTCTTC
CSARGPGTRPNNEQFF
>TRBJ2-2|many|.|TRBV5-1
TGCGCCAGCAGCCCCCGGGGGACCTACACCGGGGAGCTGTTTTTT
CASSPRGTYTGELFF
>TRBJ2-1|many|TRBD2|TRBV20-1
TGCAGTGCTAAGGAAACTAGCGGTAGGAATGAGCAGTTCTTC
CSAKETSGRNEQFF
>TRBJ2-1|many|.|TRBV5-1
TGCGCCAGCAGCTTAGGCCCTGGGTCGCGGAGCGAGCAGTTCTTC
CASSLGPGSRSEQFF
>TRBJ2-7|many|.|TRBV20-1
TGCAGTGCTAGAAGGCCCGATGGATCCTACGAGCAGTACTTC
CSARRPDGSYEQYF